Below, 3 T cell receptor beta chains from the same sample are listed, as sequenced in a study of blood T cell repertoires in COVID-19. Profiling relied on immunoSEQ multiplex PCR, and the TCRdb table lists in-frame clones only, not all of them. Among a few hundred thousand clones, 70% to 90% were seen once, and the ten largest hold 0.7% to 1%. Sequencing input: peripheral blood. These receptors all stem from a man in his late teens or twenties with COVID-19, enrolled during active disease.

The chain recombines TRBV19 with TRBJ2-7; tentative D call: TRBD2 (6 bases). V lost 0 bases to trimming and J lost 3 bases, with 15 bases between them. The CDR3 covers 16 residues. Germline loops: CDR1 LNHDA, CDR2 SQIVND (reference sequence). CDR3 sequence reads: CASSIDHGGMVYEQYF. CDR3 bases: TGTGCCAGTAGTATAGATCATGGGGGGATGGTCTACGAGCAGTACTTC. Variable domain in full (rest from reference TRBV19 and TRBJ2-7): DGGITQSPKYLFRKEGQNVTLSCEQNLNHDAMYWYRQDPGQGLRLIYYSQIVNDFQKGDIAEGYSVSREKKESFPLTVTSAQKNPTAFYLCASSIDHGGMVYEQYFGPGTRLTVT.

The chain recombines TRBV7-8 with TRBJ1-1; 7 bases line up with TRBD1. From germline, CDR1 is SGHVS and CDR2 FQNEAQ. The J segment lost 4 bases and the V segment lost 2 bases, leaving 4 bases of the junction unmatched. The CDR3 length is 14 residues. CDR3 loop: CASSLRGLGTEAFF. CDR3 bases: TGTGCCAGCAGCTTAAGGGGGCTGGGCACTGAAGCTTTCTTT.

The chain employs TRBV21-1 and TRBJ2-3; the table's D call, TRBD1, has no DNA check behind it. TRBV21-1 is deemed a pseudogene. The CDR3 is 15 residues long. CDR3 bases: TGTGCCAGCAGCAAAAAAGGACAGAACACAGATACGCAGTATTTT. This translates into CASSKKGQNTDTQYF.